Listed below are T cell receptor beta chains from one sample, sequenced in a study of shared clonotypes between healthy human individuals. Clones were sequenced by immunoSEQ multiplex PCR, and TCRdb holds only the in-frame ones, with some missing. The sample carries roughly 2.5 million clones, over 85% recorded once. Sample: naive CD4+ T cells sorted from blood. These receptors came from a man younger than 35 in good health. The CDR3 runs from the conserved cysteine through the conserved F or W.

V	CDR3
TRBV30	CAWSRDLAGELFF
TRBV2	CASTAGVGQETQYF
TRBV9	CASSVLGQGNTGELFF
TRBV2	CASSGHYEQYF
TRBV19	CASSMGVHQPQHF
TRBV5-6	CASSLRGNSPLHF
TRBV19	CASAPRFPNTGELFF
TRBV2	CASSGGYAGNTIYF
TRBV30	CAWSADSNQPQHF
TRBV6-1	CAISTSGGSSYEQYF
TRBV5-4	CASSLALSPLHF
TRBV4-3	CASSQEGGPQETQYF
TRBV2	CASSRDTQNTEAFF
TRBV5-1	CATAPTSGVTYEQYF
TRBV4-1	CASSHADRDNQPQHF
TRBV7-2	CASSLVTWVDTIYF
TRBV25-1	CASSGQGPGELFF
TRBV20-1	CSAPGPYEQYF
TRBV28	CASSLYDGPTNYGYTF
TRBV19	CASSLGQGYEQYF
TRBV28	CASSFSVYGYTF
TRBV7-8	CASSYGSNYGYTF
TRBV5-6	CASSQAGAKRSNQPQHF
TRBV14	CASSQIEGYKNEQFF
TRBV4-3	CASSPGQGNTGELFF
TRBV7-5	CARTRLAGGRRQVTDTQYF
TRBV7-2	CASSLGPGSGNTIYF
TRBV23-1	CASSQSTCETQYF
TRBV6-5	CASSSPYGYTF
TRBV7-8	CASSLAGAGTGELFF
TRBV19	CASSIEGGLPETQYF
TRBV5-4	CASSLKSGGTYEQYF
TRBV29-1	CSVRLSDTSYEQYF
TRBV10-3	CAISLGTGAGNTEAFF
TRBV7-3	CASSLWASGRDEQFF
TRBV7-9	CASSWGDTEAFF
TRBV25-1	CASSGDHYSNQPQHF
TRBV11-2	CASSLTGFATGANVLTF
TRBV10-1	CASSEAGYGYTF
TRBV30	CAWASNPGYGYTF
TRBV27	CASSLISGAKNIQYF
TRBV9	CASSVWSDAPLHF
TRBV7-2	CASSLEQGRGAQHF
TRBV9	CASSSGTSPNEQFF
TRBV30	CAWQGVANEKLFF
TRBV6-6	CASSYVAGRTDTQYF
TRBV5-1	CASSSGQSNTGELFF
TRBV28	CASSLSQPQHF
TRBV2	CASNLDVDTQYF